The 3 T cell receptor beta chains presented below share a single source sample, sequenced in a study of blood T cell repertoires in COVID-19. The table came from immunoSEQ multiplex PCR; TCRdb's copy has only in-frame clones and leaves some out. The top ten hold 1% of the sample, which has 300,000 to 400,000 clones, around 87% seen once. Sequenced sample: peripheral blood. These receptors were collected from a man in his fifties or sixties with active or convalescent COVID-19.

V usage is TRBV6-5 and J usage is TRBJ2-1; D uncertain. The CDR3 spans 12 residues. Trimming took off 6 bases at V and 3 bases at J, with 6 bases between the two ends. Germline V gene sequence: CDR1 MNHEY, CDR2 SVGAGI. The CDR3 sequence is CASSEFYNEQFF. The CDR3 DNA reads TGTGCCAGCAGCGAGTTCTACAATGAGCAGTTCTTC.

This clone was recorded only once. This rearrangement joins TRBV27 to TRBJ1-1; 9 bases match TRBD1. The CDR3 is 15 residues long. V lost 6 bases and J lost 0; bases outside the gene matches: 5. The germline V gene encodes CDR1 MNHEY and CDR2 SMNVEV (reference sequence). In nucleotides, the CDR3 is TGTGCCAGCAGGGGATACAGGGGGCTGAACACTGAAGCTTTCTTT. As protein: CASRGYRGLNTEAFF.

This clone was seen a single time. This chain links TRBV5-4 with TRBJ1-2, with D perhaps matching TRBD1 (6 bases). The CDR3 totals 15 residues. Trimming removed 1 base at V and 4 bases at J, with 14 bases between. Germline CDR1 reads SGHNT; CDR2 reads YYREEE (reference sequence). The CDR3 spells CASSLSTPGAYGYTF. CDR3 DNA sequence: TGTGCCAGCAGCTTGAGTACTCCAGGGGCCTATGGCTACACCTTC. Full variable domain (missing parts from reference TRBV5-4 and TRBJ1-2): ETGVTQSPTHLIKTRGQQVTLRCSSQSGHNTVSWYQQALGQGPQFIFQYYREEENGRGNFPPRFSGLQFPNYSSELNVNALELDDSALYLCASSLSTPGAYGYTFGSGTRLTVV.